A selection of T cell receptor beta chains follows, all from one sample in a study of blood T cell repertoires in COVID-19. Sequenced by immunoSEQ multiplex PCR; TCRdb stores in-frame clones only, minus some. The sample shows about 150,000 clones, roughly 84% of them seen only once. Sequenced: peripheral blood. The receptors stem from a man in his sixties or seventies with acute or convalescent COVID-19. Each CDR3 is given with its conserved first and last residue. The D gene is left open where the match is weak. A clone size is listed for some rows: how often the clone was seen (once, few, many), or a class if it is expanded.

V gene	clone size	D gene	J gene	CDR3 protein	CDR3 DNA
TRBV6-2/TRBV6-3	.	TRBD1	TRBJ2-7	CASSYSDREPYEQYF	TGTGCCAGCAGTTACTCGGACAGGGAGCCCTACGAGCAGTACTTC
TRBV5-4	many	TRBD1	TRBJ1-2	CASSLSYRGDGYTF	TGTGCCAGCAGCTTGTCCTACAGGGGGGATGGCTACACCTTC
TRBV18	.	TRBD1	TRBJ1-1	CASSPSGQGDWPFF	TGTGCCAGCTCACCATCAGGGCAGGGGGACTGGCCTTTCTTT
TRBV5-6	.	TRBD1	TRBJ2-7	CASSPDRGVGEQYF	TGTGCCAGCAGCCCTGACAGGGGTGTAGGCGAGCAGTACTTC
TRBV11-2	.	.	TRBJ1-2	CASSLEPGGIGYGYTF	TGTGCCAGCAGCTTAGAGCCGGGGGGAATCGGCTATGGCTACACCTTC
TRBV5-1	.	.	TRBJ2-5	CASSLGQLDETQYF	TGCGCCAGCAGCTTGGGACAGCTGGATGAGACCCAGTACTTC
TRBV13	.	.	TRBJ1-2	CASSLARQGTRNYGYTF	TGTGCCAGCAGCTTAGCTCGGCAGGGGACCCGTAACTATGGCTACACCTTC
TRBV2	.	.	TRBJ2-1	CASSEALQGYQFF	TGTGCCAGCAGTGAAGCTTTACAGGGTTATCAGTTCTTC
TRBV11-1	.	.	TRBJ1-1	CASSSINLGATEAFF	TGTGCCAGCAGCTCCATAAACTTAGGGGCAACTGAAGCTTTCTTT
TRBV6-5	.	TRBD1	TRBJ2-3	CASSSGQGADTQYF	TGTGCCAGCAGTTCGGGACAGGGGGCAGATACGCAGTATTTT
TRBV28	.	.	TRBJ1-4	CASSLGSGALFF	TGTGCCAGCAGCCTCGGATCAGGGGCTTTGTTTTTT
TRBV28	.	.	TRBJ1-2	CASILAGGGYGYTF	TGTGCCAGCATCCTAGCGGGGGGCGGCTATGGCTACACCTTC
TRBV19	.	TRBD1	TRBJ2-3	CASNPTGGTDTQYF	TGTGCCAGTAACCCGACAGGGGGGACAGATACGCAGTATTTT
TRBV14	.	.	TRBJ1-6	CASSPRGGHSPLHF	TGTGCCAGCAGCCCCCGCGGGGGCCATTCACCCCTCCACTTT
TRBV13	.	.	TRBJ2-3	CASSLPPWEVGAGLTDTQYF	TGTGCCAGCAGCCTACCCCCCTGGGAGGTCGGAGCGGGTCTCACAGATACGCAGTATTTT
TRBV27	.	.	TRBJ2-1	CASSSLTYNEQFF	TGTGCCAGCAGCTCCCTAACCTACAATGAGCAGTTCTTC
TRBV19	.	.	TRBJ1-5	CASSIQLWQGNQPQHF	TGTGCCAGTAGTATACAGCTGTGGCAGGGCAATCAGCCCCAGCATTTT
TRBV6-6	.	TRBD1	TRBJ2-7	CASSYGQGETYEQYF	TGTGCCAGCAGTTACGGACAGGGGGAAACCTACGAGCAGTACTTC
TRBV3-1/TRBV3-2	.	.	TRBJ1-3	CASSQFPGGITDGNTIYF	TGTGCCAGCAGCCAGTTCCCTGGAGGGATCACTGATGGAAACACCATATATTTT
TRBV6-5	.	TRBD1	TRBJ1-2	CASSYLMGTGRDGYTF	TGTGCCAGCAGTTACTTGATGGGGACAGGGAGGGACGGCTACACCTTC
TRBV18	few	.	TRBJ2-7	CASSSRYEQYF	TGTGCCAGCTCGTCTCGGTACGAGCAGTACTTC
TRBV11-3	.	TRBD1	TRBJ2-7	CASSLRGQGPYEQYF	TGTGCCAGCAGCCTACGGGGACAGGGACCCTACGAGCAGTACTTC
TRBV10-1	.	.	TRBJ2-2	CASSNMAGELFF	TGCGCCAGCAGTAACATGGCCGGGGAGCTGTTTTTT
TRBV4-2	few	TRBD1	TRBJ1-6	CASSQGRGTDNSPLHF	TGTGCCAGCAGCCAAGGACGCGGGACAGATAATTCACCCCTCCACTTT
TRBV2	.	.	TRBJ1-2	CASSEDLGARGYTF	TGTGCCAGCAGTGAAGACTTGGGGGCGAGGGGCTACACCTTC
TRBV18	few	.	TRBJ1-2	CASSPDSYGYTF	TGTGCCAGCTCACCCGACAGCTATGGCTACACCTTC
TRBV28	.	TRBD1	TRBJ2-7	CASSLTGSFSYEQYF	TGTGCCAGCAGTTTGACAGGGAGCTTTTCCTACGAGCAGTACTTC
TRBV6-5	.	TRBD1	TRBJ1-3	CASSYRQGGGNTIYF	TGTGCCAGCAGTTACCGACAGGGCGGTGGAAACACCATATATTTT
TRBV7-3	.	.	TRBJ1-1	CASSLTGGMNTEAFF	TGTGCCAGCAGCTTAACTGGAGGAATGAACACTGAAGCTTTCTTT
TRBV19	.	.	TRBJ2-1	CASTQADSSYNEQFF	TGTGCCAGTACCCAGGCGGACAGCTCCTACAATGAGCAGTTCTTC
TRBV30	.	.	TRBJ1-2	CAGSRDSNYGYTF	TGTGCCGGAAGCCGGGACTCTAACTATGGCTACACCTTC
TRBV21-1	once	.	TRBJ2-7	CASSKRGRQGSGRQQYF	TGTGCCAGCAGCAAACGGGGCCGACAGGGATCGGGACGGCAGCAGTACTTC
TRBV5-1	.	TRBD2	TRBJ2-5	CASSSVLAGVQETQYF	TGCGCCAGCAGCTCCGTACTAGCGGGGGTACAAGAGACCCAGTACTTC
TRBV6-5	.	.	TRBJ2-7	CASSLYRTGRVYEQYF	TGTGCCAGCAGTTTATACCGGACAGGGAGGGTCTACGAGCAGTACTTC
TRBV6-5	.	TRBD1	TRBJ1-5	CASSRTGTYQPQHF	TGTGCCAGCAGTAGGACAGGGACCTATCAGCCCCAGCATTTT
TRBV6-4	.	TRBD1	TRBJ2-1	CASSATTGGEQFF	TGTGCCAGCAGTGCCACCACAGGGGGTGAGCAGTTCTTC
TRBV10-3	once	TRBD1	TRBJ1-2	CAINRGQGDYGYTF	TGTGCCATCAACCGGGGGCAGGGGGACTATGGCTACACCTTC
TRBV24-1	.	.	TRBJ2-3	CATSDPGMRGTDTQYF	TGTGCCACCAGTGATCCGGGTATGAGGGGCACAGATACGCAGTATTTT
TRBV18	.	TRBD2	TRBJ2-1	CASSPPAGGVNEQFF	TGTGCCAGCTCACCACCAGCGGGAGGTGTCAATGAGCAGTTCTTC
TRBV5-1	.	TRBD1	TRBJ2-2	CASSSTGGGGELFF	TGCGCCAGCAGCTCGACAGGGGGCGGCGGGGAGCTGTTTTTT
TRBV10-2	.	TRBD2	TRBJ2-7	CASSAPLAGGYYEQYF	TGCGCCAGCAGTGCCCCCCTGGCGGGAGGGTACTACGAGCAGTACTTC
TRBV30	few	.	TRBJ2-5	CAWGRRQSQETQYF	TGTGCCTGGGGCCGAAGACAGAGCCAAGAGACCCAGTACTTC
TRBV5-6	.	TRBD1	TRBJ1-2	CASSPIDKRQGSYGYTF	TGTGCCAGCAGCCCAATCGATAAACGACAGGGTTCCTATGGCTACACCTTC
TRBV19	.	.	TRBJ1-2	CASSIAVQSYGYTF	TGTGCCAGTAGTATCGCCGTACAGAGCTATGGCTACACCTTC